The source of this TCR beta chain is a study of T cell clonotyping in hematopoietic cell transplantation. Overall study context: Cytoreduction preceded collection of pretransplant recipient samples. Study results and caveats: Cells were unsorted, so CD4 and CD8 contributions were not separated. Few recipient clonotypes overlapped donors; over 97% were de novo at given depth.

Assay used: immunoSEQ multiplex PCR; TCRdb lists only in-frame clones, some missing. Seen here are roughly 20,000 clones, 85% to 90% observed once, and the top ten hold around 3.6%. As to time point: recipient sample about 28 days before transplant, after cytoreduction. Unmatched junction bases numbered 7, after V lost 8 bases and J lost 6 bases. Germline CDR1 and CDR2: MNHEY and SVGAGI. The length of the CDR3 is 14 residues. This clone has a handful of counts. Antigen specificity is unknown. The input for sequencing was peripheral blood mononuclear cells, taken before stem cell transplant. The source of this sequence is a man aged 18 to 30 with biphenotypic leukemia. Some clones in this sample may be carry-over from other donors' samples. The rearrangement links TRBV6-5 to TRBJ1-5, with 10 bases aligning to TRBD1. The CDR3: CASGLGQGTQPQHF. The CDR3 region has the DNA TGTGCCAGCGGACTGGGACAGGGGACTCAGCCCCAGCATTTT.